This TCR beta chain was sequenced during a study of PD-1 blockade in classical Hodgkin lymphoma. Turning to the study itself: Treatment was intravenous nivolumab, 3 mg/kg every 2 weeks, until progression.

TCRdb's table, derived via immunoSEQ multiplex PCR, lists solely in-frame clones and lacks some. The sample lists roughly 11,000 clones, 85% occurring once. The study's findings and limits: Newly diagnosed patients were reported to start with lower TCR diversity than healthy donors.

As concerns this clone: What it binds is not known.

Following autologous stem cell transplantation, relapse occurred in every patient, and exposure to brentuximab vedotin varied. The V gene's germline CDR1 is SGHTA and CDR2 FQGNSA. This CDR3 is 15 amino acids long. Deletions cut 1 base from V and 3 bases from J, with 13 bases between. The sequenced sample was peripheral blood mononuclear cells (PBMCs), obtained at baseline. The receptor comes from a human donor with classical Hodgkin lymphoma. The genes are TRBV7-2 and TRBJ2-7; D remains unclear. CDR3: CASSLVRLRDYEQYF. CDR3 in DNA: TGTGCCAGCAGCTTAGTTAGGCTCCGTGACTACGAGCAGTACTTC.